The present T cell receptor beta chain was sequenced within a study of T cells in localized non-small cell lung cancer. Study-level points and caveats: Longer overall survival was associated with a higher density of T cells in the blood.

Profiled with immunoSEQ multiplex PCR; TCRdb holds only in-frame clones, not every one. This repertoire shows around 20,000 clones, approximately 90% found once; its top ten account for 2.5% to 3%. On this clone itself: No antigen is known for it.

The CDR3 is made up of 12 amino acids. Trimming took off 3 bases at V and 6 bases at J, with 8 bases between the two ends. Per the germline V gene, CDR1 is SNHLY and CDR2 is FYNNEI. This receptor was taken from a woman between 40 and 69 years old with stage I lung adenocarcinoma. The chain has TRBV2 and TRBJ1-2; TRBD1 might be the D (6 bases). The sequencing used peripheral blood, collected before any cancer treatment. CDR3 amino acids: CASSDQGNGYTF. The CDR3, as DNA: TGTGCCAGCAGTGACCAGGGGAATGGCTACACCTTC.